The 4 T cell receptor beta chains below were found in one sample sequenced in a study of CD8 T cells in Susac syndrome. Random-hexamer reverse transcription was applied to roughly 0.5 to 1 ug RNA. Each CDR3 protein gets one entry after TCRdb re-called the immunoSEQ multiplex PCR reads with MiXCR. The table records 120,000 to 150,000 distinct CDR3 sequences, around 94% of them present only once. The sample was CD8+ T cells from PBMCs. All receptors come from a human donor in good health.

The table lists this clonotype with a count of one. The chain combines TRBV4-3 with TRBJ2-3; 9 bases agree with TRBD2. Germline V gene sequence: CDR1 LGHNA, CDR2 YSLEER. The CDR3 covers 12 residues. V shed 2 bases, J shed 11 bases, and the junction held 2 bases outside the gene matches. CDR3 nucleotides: TGCGCCAGCAGCCAACCGACTAGCGGGCAGTATTTT. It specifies CASSQPTSGQYF.

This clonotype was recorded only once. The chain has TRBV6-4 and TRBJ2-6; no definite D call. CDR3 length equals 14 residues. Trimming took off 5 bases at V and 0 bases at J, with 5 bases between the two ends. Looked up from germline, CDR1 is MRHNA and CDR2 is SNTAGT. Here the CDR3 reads CASSHSSGANVLTF. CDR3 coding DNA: TGTGCCAGCAGTCATAGCTCTGGGGCCAACGTCCTGACTTTC.

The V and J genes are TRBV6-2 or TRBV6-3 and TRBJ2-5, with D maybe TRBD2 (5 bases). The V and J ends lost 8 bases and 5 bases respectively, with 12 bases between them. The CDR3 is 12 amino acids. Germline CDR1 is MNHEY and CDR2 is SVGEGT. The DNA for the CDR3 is TGTGCCAGCGCGGGCGGTTGGGAGACCCAGTACTTC. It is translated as CASAGGWETQYF.

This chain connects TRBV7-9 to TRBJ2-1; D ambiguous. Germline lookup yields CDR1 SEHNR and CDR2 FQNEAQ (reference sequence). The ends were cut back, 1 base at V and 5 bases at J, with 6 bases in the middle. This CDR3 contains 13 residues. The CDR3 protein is CASSLESDNEQFF. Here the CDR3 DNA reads TGTGCCAGCAGCTTAGAAAGCGACAATGAGCAGTTCTTC.